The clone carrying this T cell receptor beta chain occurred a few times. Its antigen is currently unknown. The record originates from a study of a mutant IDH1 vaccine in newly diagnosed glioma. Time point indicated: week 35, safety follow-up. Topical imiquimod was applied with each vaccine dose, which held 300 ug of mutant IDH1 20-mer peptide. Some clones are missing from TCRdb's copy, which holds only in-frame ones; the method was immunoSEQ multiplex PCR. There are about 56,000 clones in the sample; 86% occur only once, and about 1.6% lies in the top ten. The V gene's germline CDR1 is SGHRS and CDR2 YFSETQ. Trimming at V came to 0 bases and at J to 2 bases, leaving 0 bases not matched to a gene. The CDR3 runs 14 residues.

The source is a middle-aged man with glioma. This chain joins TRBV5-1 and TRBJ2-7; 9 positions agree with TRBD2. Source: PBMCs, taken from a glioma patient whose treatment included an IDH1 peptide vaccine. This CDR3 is CASSLASGAYEQYF. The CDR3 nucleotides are TGCGCCAGCAGCTTGGCTAGCGGGGCCTACGAGCAGTACTTC.